The T cell receptor (beta chain) under discussion was sequenced for a study of blood T cells in healthy people across ages. General observations from the study: Possibly confounding the expanded clonotype changes was the fact that donor CMV status was unknown.

The CDR3 consists of 14 residues. The germline V gene has CDR1 DFQATT and CDR2 SNEGSKA (reference sequence). Deletions cut 4 bases from V and 3 bases from J, with 16 bases between. Individuals who donated were healthy Caucasians from Russia aged roughly 6 to 95. Together with a sample-barcoded 5' primer, a J-beta primer mix was included in a second PCR lasting roughly 6 to 12 cycles. All cDNA molecules were each tagged by a template-switch adaptor with 12 random nucleotides. TCRdb ran MiXCR on the 5' RACE reads and lists one entry per CDR3 protein. The sample yields about 590,000 distinct CDR3 sequences, less than 35% seen once. This clonotype was recorded at least ten times. Its antigen is not identified.

The receptor's source is a woman of 80 years or more in good health. Sequencing input: blood. This chain joins TRBV20-1 and TRBJ2-7; D is perhaps TRBD1 (5 bases). Here the CDR3 reads CSAIDRRLDYEQYF. The CDR3 bases are TGCAGTGCTATAGACAGACGTCTCGACTACGAGCAGTACTTC.